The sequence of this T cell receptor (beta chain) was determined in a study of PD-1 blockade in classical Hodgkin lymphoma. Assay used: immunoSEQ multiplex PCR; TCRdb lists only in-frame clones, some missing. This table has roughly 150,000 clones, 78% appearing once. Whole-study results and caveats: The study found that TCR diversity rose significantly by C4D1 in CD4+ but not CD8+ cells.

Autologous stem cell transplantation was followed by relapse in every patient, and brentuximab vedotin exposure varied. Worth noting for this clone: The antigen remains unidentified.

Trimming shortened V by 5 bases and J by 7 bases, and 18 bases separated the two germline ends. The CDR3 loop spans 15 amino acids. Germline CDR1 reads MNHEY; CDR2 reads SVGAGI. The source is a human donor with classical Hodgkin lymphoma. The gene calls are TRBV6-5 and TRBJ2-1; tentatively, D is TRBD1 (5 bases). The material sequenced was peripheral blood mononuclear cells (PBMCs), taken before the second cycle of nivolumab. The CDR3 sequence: CASSTEGATSNEQFF. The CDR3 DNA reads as TGTGCCAGCAGTACCGAAGGGGCCACGAGTAATGAGCAGTTCTTC.